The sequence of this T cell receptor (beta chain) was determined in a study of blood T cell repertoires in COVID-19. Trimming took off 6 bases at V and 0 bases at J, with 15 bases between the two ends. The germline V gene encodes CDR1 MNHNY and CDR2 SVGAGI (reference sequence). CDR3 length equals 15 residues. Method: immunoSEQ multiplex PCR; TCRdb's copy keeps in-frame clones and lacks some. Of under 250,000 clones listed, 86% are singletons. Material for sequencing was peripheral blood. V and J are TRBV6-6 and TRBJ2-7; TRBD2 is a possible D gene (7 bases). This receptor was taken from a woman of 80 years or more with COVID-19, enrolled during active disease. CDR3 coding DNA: TGTGCCAGCAGCTCATCGGGGGGCCGCTCCTACGAGCAGTACGTC. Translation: CASSSSGGRSYEQYV.